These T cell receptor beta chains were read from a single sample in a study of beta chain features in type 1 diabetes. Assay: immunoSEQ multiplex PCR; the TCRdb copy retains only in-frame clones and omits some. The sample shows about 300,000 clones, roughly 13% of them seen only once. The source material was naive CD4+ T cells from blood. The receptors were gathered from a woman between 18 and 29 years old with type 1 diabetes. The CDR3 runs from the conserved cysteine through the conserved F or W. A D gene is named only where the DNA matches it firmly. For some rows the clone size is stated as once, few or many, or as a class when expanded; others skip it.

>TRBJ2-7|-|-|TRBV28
TGTGCCAGCAGTTTGGGCCGGGAGCGTCGCTCCTACGAGCAGTACTTC
CASSLGRERRSYEQYF
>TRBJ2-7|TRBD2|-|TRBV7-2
TGTGCCAGCAGCGCCCGGTGGGCGGGGGACTACTCCTACGAGCAGTACTTC
CASSARWAGDYSYEQYF
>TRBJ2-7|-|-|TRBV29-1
TGCAGCGTCCTCGGGAAACAAGGATCCCCCTACGAGCAGTACTTC
CSVLGKQGSPYEQYF
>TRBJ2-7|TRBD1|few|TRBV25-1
TGTGCCACCCAGAGGACAGGGCCCGGCGAGCAGTACTTC
CATQRTGPGEQYF
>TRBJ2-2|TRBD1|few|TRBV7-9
TGTGCCAGCAGCCGAGGAGGACAGGCCGATAGGGAGCTGTTTTTT
CASSRGGQADRELFF
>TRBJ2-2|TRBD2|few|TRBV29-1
TGCAGCGCTAGTTTAATAGCGGGAGTCGGCACCGGGGAGCTGTTTTTT
CSASLIAGVGTGELFF
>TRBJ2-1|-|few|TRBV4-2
TGTGCCAGCAGCGTAAGCGGCTACAATGAGCAGTTCTTC
CASSVSGYNEQFF
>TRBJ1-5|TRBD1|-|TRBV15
TGTGCCACCCAACGTGACAGGGGAGGCAATCAGCCCCAGCATTTT
CATQRDRGGNQPQHF
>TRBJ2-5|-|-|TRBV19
TGTGCCAGTAGTACGGGACTTCTGCTCGTAGAGACCCAGTACTTC
CASSTGLLLVETQYF
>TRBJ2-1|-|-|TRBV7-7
TGTGCCAGCAGCTTAGCGTCGGGACTCCAGAATGAGCAGTTCTTC
CASSLASGLQNEQFF
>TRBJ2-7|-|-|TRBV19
TGTGCCAGTAGTATAGGGTCGGAATCGGGACACTACGAGCAGTACTTC
CASSIGSESGHYEQYF
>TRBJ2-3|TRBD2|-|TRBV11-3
TGTGCCAGCCGACCTAGCGGGAGTACAGATACGCAGTATTTT
CASRPSGSTDTQYF
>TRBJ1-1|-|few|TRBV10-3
TGTGCCATCAGTGAGTCTCGGCTACAGGGTAACACTGAAGCTTTCTTT
CAISESRLQGNTEAFF
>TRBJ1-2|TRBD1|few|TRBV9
TGTGCCAGCAGCGCCCGGGACAGGGAGAACTATGGCTACACCTTC
CASSARDRENYGYTF
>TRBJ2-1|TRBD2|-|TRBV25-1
TGTGCCAGCAGTGATCCTAGCGGGAGTGGGCTATACAATGAGCAGTTCTTC
CASSDPSGSGLYNEQFF
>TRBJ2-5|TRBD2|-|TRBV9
TGTGCCAGCAGCGGAGGATCCGGGACTAGCGGAGGGGTAGAGACCCAGTACTTC
CASSGGSGTSGGVETQYF
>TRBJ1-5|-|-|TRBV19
TGTGCCAGTAGTATAGATTCGACAAGACGTCAGCCCCAGCATTTT
CASSIDSTRRQPQHF
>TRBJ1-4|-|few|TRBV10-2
TGCGCCAGCAGTGACAGGGTCGGCGAAAAACTGTTTTTT
CASSDRVGEKLFF
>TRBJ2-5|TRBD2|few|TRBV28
TGTGCCAGCAGTTTAGGATCGGGGAGGGGAGAGACCCAGTACTTC
CASSLGSGRGETQYF
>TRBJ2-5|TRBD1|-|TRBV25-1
TGTGCCAGCAGTGCACCGACAGGGACAGAGACCCAGTACTTC
CASSAPTGTETQYF
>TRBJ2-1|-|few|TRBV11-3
TGTGCCAGCAGCTTTAGCACCTCCCAAGAGCAGTTCTTC
CASSFSTSQEQFF
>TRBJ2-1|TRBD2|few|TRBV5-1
TGCGCCAGCAGCTTGGTAGCACCCGGGACTAGCTCCTACAATGAGCAGTTCTTC
CASSLVAPGTSSYNEQFF
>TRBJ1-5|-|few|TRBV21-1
TGTGCCAGCAGCTACCGTGGAGGCTATAGCAATCAGCCCCAGCATTTT
CASSYRGGYSNQPQHF
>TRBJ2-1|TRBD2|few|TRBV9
TGTGCCAGCGCCAACAGCGGGAGCTCCTACAATGAGCAGTTCTTC
CASANSGSSYNEQFF
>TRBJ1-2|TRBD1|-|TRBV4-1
TGCGCCAGCAGCCAAGCTTCGGACAGGGGGCTCTATGGCTACACCTTC
CASSQASDRGLYGYTF
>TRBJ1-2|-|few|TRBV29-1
TGCAGCGTCGAAACTGAAGTGAGGAGTGGCTACACCTTC
CSVETEVRSGYTF
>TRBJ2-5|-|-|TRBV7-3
TGTGCCAGCAGCCCCAGGGGGGACTGCCACTTC
CASSPRGDCHF
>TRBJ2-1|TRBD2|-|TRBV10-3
TGTGCCATCAGTGTGGTAGCGGGGAGAACCGGGAATGAGCAGTTCTTC
CAISVVAGRTGNEQFF
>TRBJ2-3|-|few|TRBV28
TGTGCCAGCAGTTATGAGGTTTACACAGATACGCAGTATTTT
CASSYEVYTDTQYF
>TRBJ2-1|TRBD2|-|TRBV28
TGTGCCAGCAGTCCTAGCGGAAGGTCCTACAATGAGCAGTTCTTC
CASSPSGRSYNEQFF
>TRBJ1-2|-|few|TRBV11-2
TGTGCCAGCAGCCTTGTTGGTCTCCAGTACTATGGCTACACCTTC
CASSLVGLQYYGYTF
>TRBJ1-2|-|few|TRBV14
TGTGCCAGCAGCCAAGATCGGAGTGCTGGTGGCTACACCTTC
CASSQDRSAGGYTF
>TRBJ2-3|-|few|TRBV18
TGTGCCAGCTCACCACCGGGGCCAGATACGCAGTATTTT
CASSPPGPDTQYF
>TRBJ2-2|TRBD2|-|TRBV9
TGTGCCAGCAGCGTTTCGACTAGCGGGGGCACCGGGGAGCTGTTTTTT
CASSVSTSGGTGELFF
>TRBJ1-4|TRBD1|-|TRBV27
TGTGCCAGCACTAAGACAGGGACTAATGAAAAACTGTTTTTT
CASTKTGTNEKLFF
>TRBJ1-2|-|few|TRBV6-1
TGTGCCAGCAGTGACCGGGGGAACTCCTACACCTTC
CASSDRGNSYTF
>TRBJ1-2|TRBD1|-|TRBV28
TGTGCCAGCAGTAGGACAGGGGATGGCTACACCTTC
CASSRTGDGYTF
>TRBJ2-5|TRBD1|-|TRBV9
TGTGCCAGCAGTCGTGGGGACAGGAAACAAGAGACCCAGTACTTC
CASSRGDRKQETQYF
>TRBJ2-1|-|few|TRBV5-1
TGCGCCAGCACCCGGTGGGGGGACAATGAGCAGTTCTTC
CASTRWGDNEQFF
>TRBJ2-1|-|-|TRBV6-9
TGTGCCAGCAGTTATTCGGCCAGCGACCTCTACAATGAGCAGTTCTTC
CASSYSASDLYNEQFF
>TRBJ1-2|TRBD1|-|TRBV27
TGTGCCAGCAGAAGGACAGGCACTAACTATGGCTACACCTTC
CASRRTGTNYGYTF
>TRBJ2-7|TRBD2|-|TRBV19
TGTGCCACCCAAGACCGAGGAGCGGGAGAGCAGTACTTC
CATQDRGAGEQYF
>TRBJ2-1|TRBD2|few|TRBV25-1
TGTGCCAGCAGTGGAATTAACTGGGGGGGTTACAATGAGCAGTTCTTC
CASSGINWGGYNEQFF
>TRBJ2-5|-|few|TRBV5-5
TGTGCCAGCAGCCGGGCCGGACAGTCCCAAGAGACCCAGTACTTC
CASSRAGQSQETQYF
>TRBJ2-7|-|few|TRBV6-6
TGTGCCAGCTCCACGGTTGGGCACGAGCAGTACTTC
CASSTVGHEQYF
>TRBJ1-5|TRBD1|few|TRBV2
TGTGCCAGCAACAGGGGGCGAAGTCAGCCCCAGCATTTT
CASNRGRSQPQHF
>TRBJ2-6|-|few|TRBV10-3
TGTGCCGTACAGGCCTGGGCTTCAGGGGCCAACGTCCTGACTTTC
CAVQAWASGANVLTF
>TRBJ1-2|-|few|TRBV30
TGTGCCTGGAGTGAACGCGATGGCTACACCTTC
CAWSERDGYTF
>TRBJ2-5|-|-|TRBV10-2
TGCGCCAGCACCTTGACAGTCAACCAAGAGACCCAGTACTTC
CASTLTVNQETQYF
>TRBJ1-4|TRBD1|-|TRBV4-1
TGCGCCAGCAGACCACTCGGACAGGGCAAGGGGGAAAAACTGTTTTTT
CASRPLGQGKGEKLFF
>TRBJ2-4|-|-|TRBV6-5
TGTGCCAGCAGTTCCCCGCTGGGCCACAAAAACATTCAGTACTTC
CASSSPLGHKNIQYF
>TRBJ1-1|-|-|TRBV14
TGTGCCAGCAGCCAGGCCCACACTGAAGCTTTCTTT
CASSQAHTEAFF
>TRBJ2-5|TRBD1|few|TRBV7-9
TGTGCCAGCAACAGGGGGAAAGAGACCCAGTACTTC
CASNRGKETQYF
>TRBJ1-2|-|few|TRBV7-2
TGTGCCAGCAGCTTTCGTCAGGGGAAAATTGATGGCTACACCTTC
CASSFRQGKIDGYTF
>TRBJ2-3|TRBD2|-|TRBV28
TGTGCCAGCAGTGGCGGGAGGGGCACTGGCACAGATACGCAGTATTTT
CASSGGRGTGTDTQYF
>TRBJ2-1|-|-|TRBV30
TGTGCCTGGGGGGACAAGACAGTCTACAATGAGCAGTTCTTC
CAWGDKTVYNEQFF
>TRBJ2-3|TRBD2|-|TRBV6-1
TGTGCCAGCAGTGACCCCCGGACTAGCGGGAGATGGAGCACAGATACGCAGTATTTT
CASSDPRTSGRWSTDTQYF
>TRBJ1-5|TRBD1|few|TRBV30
TGTGCCTGGAGTGTCAGGGACAGGGGATCCAATCAGCCCCAGCATTTT
CAWSVRDRGSNQPQHF
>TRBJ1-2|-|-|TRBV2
TGTGCCAGCAAGGACAGCCAACCTTTAAACTATGGCTACACCTTC
CASKDSQPLNYGYTF